This TCR beta chain was captured by sequencing in a study of cytomegalovirus exposure and HLA in healthy donors. For the study at large: In a previous analysis, some 120 million unique TCR beta sequences were found from approximately 180 million T cells. Study results and limitations: Roughly even sequencing depth across donors was the assumption behind the presence/absence analyses.

13 Jbeta primers and 60 Vbeta primers were used for the PCR. Sequencing used immunoSEQ multiplex PCR; TCRdb keeps in-frame clones, though not all of them. The sample includes more than 95,000 clones, around four fifths of them seen just once. Details on this clone: Antigen: not known.

From germline, CDR1 is SGHTA and CDR2 FQGNSA. The germline V and J ends were trimmed by 3 bases and 8 bases, with 17 bases remaining between them. The CDR3 has 15 amino acids. This chain connects TRBV7-2 to TRBJ1-5; tentatively, D is TRBD1 (5 bases). The receptor's source is a middle-aged woman in good health and CMV-seropositive. The sample consisted of PBMCs. CDR3: CASSFRADQGKPQHF. Written as DNA, the CDR3 is TGTGCCAGCAGCTTCCGGGCCGACCAGGGCAAGCCCCAGCATTTT.